These 15 T cell receptor beta chains came from one sample sequenced in a study of cytomegalovirus exposure and HLA in healthy donors (TCRdb year 2017). The library was generated by the immunoSEQ multiplex PCR assay. For the multiplex PCR, a mixture combining 60 forward primers for TCR Vbeta segments and 13 reverse primers for TCR Jbeta segments was used. The table comes from immuneACCESS by way of TCRdb, which keeps in-frame sequences with V and J called. Part of the clones is missing from these tables; in studies checked, under half for an unresolved V gene and the rest for unknown reasons. The sample table records 90,000 to 130,000 clones; roughly 80% of these occur just once. The ten largest make up 5% to 7.5% of the sample. Sequencing used PBMCs. Receptors were obtained from a man aged 30 to 45 in good health and CMV-seropositive.

The chain couples TRBV4-2 to TRBJ2-7; D unclear. The germline CDR1 and CDR2 sequences are LGHNA and YNFKEQ. V lost 1 base and J 2 bases, leaving 3 bases between the germline ends. The CDR3 contains 12 residues. The CDR3 region is CASSQVAYEQYF. The CDR3 coding sequence is TGTGCCAGCAGCCAAGTAGCCTACGAGCAGTACTTC.

J is TRBJ1-5 and V is TRBV27, with TRBD1 as a possible D gene (6 bases). Germline CDR1 reads MNHEY; CDR2 reads SMNVEV (reference sequence). V shed 5 bases and J shed 1 base, with 15 bases lying between them. The CDR3 has 16 amino acids. CDR3 sequence reads: CASSATLQGSNQPQHF. In DNA form, the CDR3 reads TGTGCCAGCAGTGCGACCTTACAGGGCAGCAATCAGCCCCAGCATTTT.

This chain joins TRBV19 and TRBJ2-5; TRBD1 matches 8 bases. The DNA end lines up better with TRBJ2-7; the J call may be wrong. The CDR3 sequence is 12 residues long. Germline lookup yields CDR1 LNHDA and CDR2 SQIVND (reference sequence). The DNA for the CDR3 is TGTGCCAGCTCAGGGGGCGCCTACGAGCAGTACTTC. It codes for CASSGGAYEQYF.

This chain links TRBV6-6 with TRBJ1-4, with no clear D. The V and J ends lost 3 bases and 8 bases respectively, with 16 bases between them. Per the germline V gene, CDR1 is MNHNY and CDR2 is SVGAGI (reference sequence). The CDR3 runs 15 residues. Here the CDR3 DNA reads TGTGCCAGCAGTTATTCCGGCGAGCACGGGGAAAAACTGTTTTTT. Protein: CASSYSGEHGEKLFF.

The J gene is TRBJ2-3, the V gene TRBV7-3; 8 bases map to TRBD1. The CDR3 is made up of 15 amino acids. CDR1 is SGHTA, CDR2 FQGTGA, per germline. The trim removed 4 bases at V and 0 bases at J, leaving 3 bases unmatched. The CDR3 DNA sequence: TGTGCCAGCAGCTCGACAGGGGCCAGCACAGATACGCAGTATTTT. This encodes CASSSTGASTDTQYF.

CDR3 amino acids: CAISESLSLAGGPAFAYEQYF. The CDR3 DNA follows: TGTGCCATCAGTGAGTCCCTAAGTCTAGCGGGGGGCCCGGCCTTTGCCTACGAGCAGTACTTC. V is TRBV10-3 and J is TRBJ2-7, with 11 bases lining up with TRBD2. Germline V gene lookup returns CDR1 ENHRY and CDR2 SYGVKD. J was trimmed by 2 bases and V by 0 bases; bases with no gene match: 18. The CDR3 loop spans 21 amino acids.

This chain links TRBV25-1 with TRBJ2-2; 8 bases fit TRBD1. There are 17 residues in the CDR3. The germline CDR1 and CDR2 sequences are MGHDK and SYGVNS. Trimming took 2 bases from V and 2 from J; bases not matched to a gene: 7. In DNA, the CDR3 is TGTGCCAGCAGTGAACGGCTGACAGGGGAAAACACCGGGGAGCTGTTTTTT. Translating gives CASSERLTGENTGELFF.

This clone was counted only a few times. The CDR3 sequence is CASSARTANEKLFF. CDR3 DNA: TGTGCCAGCAGTGCCCGGACAGCGAATGAAAAACTGTTTTTT. This chain joins TRBV2 and TRBJ1-4; D may be TRBD1 (6 bases). The V gene lost 4 bases and the J gene lost 5 bases, with 11 bases spanning the gap. Looked up from germline, CDR1 is SNHLY and CDR2 is FYNNEI. The CDR3 is 14 amino acids.

This clone has a single count. The V gene is TRBV18, the J gene TRBJ2-2, with D tentatively TRBD2 (6 bases). V lost 0 bases to trimming and J lost 5 bases, with 13 bases between them. This CDR3 region has 16 residues. Germline assignment: CDR1 KGHSH and CDR2 LQKENI. The CDR3 is CASSPPLRGRTGELFF. DNA for the CDR3: TGTGCCAGCTCACCACCGCTTCGGGGGAGGACCGGGGAGCTGTTTTTT.

J is TRBJ2-5 and V is TRBV5-6; 9 bases are a match to TRBD2. The CDR3 is 16 residues long. The junction had 6 bases not matched to a gene; V was cut back by 1 base and J by 2 bases. Per germline, CDR1 SGHDT and CDR2 YYEEEE. CDR3 in amino acids: CASSLWSSGVQETQYF. DNA for the CDR3: TGTGCCAGCAGCTTGTGGTCTAGCGGGGTACAAGAGACCCAGTACTTC.

The chain links TRBV18 to TRBJ1-3, with TRBD1 identical over 8 bases. V was clipped by 3 bases and J by 1 base; unmatched bases: 2. Germline assignment: CDR1 KGHSH and CDR2 LQKENI. The CDR3 loop spans 15 amino acids. Here the CDR3 DNA reads TGTGCCAGCTCACCTGGGACAGGATCTGGAAACACCATATATTTT. Translation gives CASSPGTGSGNTIYF.

The chain couples TRBV27 to TRBJ2-7; D might be TRBD1 (6 bases). The ends were cut back, 1 base at V and 2 bases at J, with 12 bases in the middle. This CDR3 spans 15 amino acids. The germline gives CDR1 MNHEY, CDR2 SMNVEV (reference sequence). CDR3 loop: CASSLFLQGAYEQYF. The CDR3 DNA reads as TGTGCCAGCAGTTTATTTTTACAGGGAGCCTACGAGCAGTACTTC.

This clone came up a few times. V and J are TRBV7-9 and TRBJ2-1, with 8 bases that match TRBD1. This CDR3 comprises 15 residues. V shed 5 bases and J 6 bases; nucleotides not matched to a gene: 9. Germline lookup yields CDR1 SEHNR and CDR2 FQNEAQ (reference sequence). The CDR3 reads CASSPDRASTNEQFF. CDR3 bases: TGTGCCAGCAGCCCGGACAGGGCCTCTACCAATGAGCAGTTCTTC.

The chain links TRBV11-2 to TRBJ1-3; 9 bases match TRBD1. V gave up 5 bases and J gave up 0 bases; unmatched junction bases: 2. The CDR3 totals 15 residues. Germline loops: CDR1 SGHAT, CDR2 FQNNGV. This chain's CDR3 is CASSLDRGSGNTIYF. Here the CDR3 DNA reads TGTGCCAGCAGCCTGGACAGGGGCTCTGGAAACACCATATATTTT.

Here the CDR3 reads CASSAFSVGTNTEAFF. The CDR3 DNA sequence: TGTGCCAGCAGCGCCTTCTCGGTAGGGACAAACACTGAAGCTTTCTTT. The chain employs TRBV9 and TRBJ1-1; the D gene is possibly TRBD1 (6 bases). V was shortened by 3 bases and J by 2 bases, with 17 bases between the two germline ends. The CDR3 spans 16 residues. The germline V gene encodes CDR1 SGDLS and CDR2 YYNGEE.